A selection of T cell receptor beta chains follows, all from one sample in a study of shared T cell receptors in the human thymus. Repertoires were generated with immunoSEQ multiplex PCR, while TCRdb's copy carries only in-frame clones and drops some. The table shows roughly 700,000 clones, with roughly 90% occurring only once. These data were likewise used in another study, on human thymus T cells.

Sequencing used thymocytes. Receptors were obtained from a boy under three years old with a congenital heart defect. The CDR3 runs from the conserved cysteine through the conserved F or W. A D gene is named only where the DNA matches it firmly. Size tells how often a clone was seen (once, few, many) or the class of an expanded clone, and some rows leave it out.

D gene	V gene	J gene	clone size	CDR3 length	CDR3 DNA	CDR3 protein
NA	TRBV4-3	TRBJ2-7	NA	17	TGCGCCAGCAGCCATCGACGGGTCCAGACCCGGGATCACGAGCAGTACTTC	CASSHRRVQTRDHEQYF
TRBD2	TRBV11-1	TRBJ2-3	NA	15	TGTGCCAGCAGCTTATGCGGGAGAAGAACAGATACGCAGTATTTT	CASSLCGRRTDTQYF
TRBD2	TRBV19	TRBJ2-5	NA	12	TGTGCCACAGGGACTACCCAAGAGACCCAGTACTTC	CATGTTQETQYF
TRBD2	TRBV28	TRBJ2-7	once	15	TGTGCCAGCAGTTGGGGGACTAGCGGAGTTTTGGAGCAGTACTTC	CASSWGTSGVLEQYF
TRBD2	TRBV28	TRBJ2-7	NA	18	TGTGCCAGCAGTTCCCTAAAACCTAGTAGCGGGAGGCCCTACGAGCAGTACTTC	CASSSLKPSSGRPYEQYF
TRBD2	TRBV27	TRBJ2-3	NA	17	TGTGCCAGCAGTTTAGCGGGACTAGCCTATAGCACAGATACGCAGTATTTT	CASSLAGLAYSTDTQYF
TRBD2	TRBV25-1	TRBJ2-7	NA	15	TGTGCCAGCAGTGGTGGACTAGCGGGGAACTACGAGCAGTACTTC	CASSGGLAGNYEQYF
TRBD2	TRBV25-1	TRBJ2-7	NA	15	TGTGCCAGCAGAGGACCGGGACTAGCGGGAGACGAGCAGTACTTC	CASRGPGLAGDEQYF
NA	TRBV14	TRBJ2-7	NA	14	TGTGCCAGCAGCCAAGACAGGGGCCCCTACGAGCAGTACTTC	CASSQDRGPYEQYF
TRBD1	TRBV7-8	TRBJ2-5	NA	16	TGTGCCAGCAGCTTACGGGGGACAGGACCTACGGAGACCCAGTACTTC	CASSLRGTGPTETQYF
TRBD1	TRBV7-9	TRBJ2-7	NA	15	TGTGCCAGCAGCTTGCGGGACAGGGGGGTATACGAGCAGTACTTC	CASSLRDRGVYEQYF
NA	TRBV11-2	TRBJ1-5	NA	13	TGTGCCAGCAGCGGGGGGACCAGCCCCCAGACGCATTTT	CASSGGTSPQTHF
NA	TRBV30	TRBJ2-7	NA	20	NA	CAWSYFGPDPDRSHSYEQYF
TRBD2	TRBV7-8	TRBJ2-4	once	16	TGTGCCAGCAGCAAGCGACTAGCGGGAGGTTCAAACATTCAGTACTTC	CASSKRLAGGSNIQYF
TRBD2	TRBV25-1	TRBJ2-7	NA	15	TGTGCCAGCAGTTCCCGGACTAGCTTCTCCCTCGAGCAGTACTTC	CASSSRTSFSLEQYF
TRBD1	TRBV6-5	TRBJ2-7	NA	13	TGTGCCAGCAGTCACAGGGGTAGGAACGAGCAGTACTTC	CASSHRGRNEQYF
NA	TRBV6-5	TRBJ2-3	NA	15	TGTGCCAGCAGCTCCCAGGGGGACTTGGGGGATACGCAGTATTTT	CASSSQGDLGDTQYF
TRBD1	TRBV6-1	TRBJ1-5	NA	15	TGTGCCAGCAGTGGGGACAGGGGCGACAATCAGCCCCAGCATTTT	CASSGDRGDNQPQHF
TRBD1	TRBV14	TRBJ2-7	NA	16	TGTGCCAGCAGCTACCGGGACAGGGATGTTGCCCACGAGCAGTACTTC	CASSYRDRDVAHEQYF
TRBD2	TRBV7-6	TRBJ2-3	NA	16	TGTGCCAGCAGCCCGACTAGCGGGAGAAGGACAGATACGCAGTATTTT	CASSPTSGRRTDTQYF
NA	TRBV28	TRBJ1-3	NA	15	TGTGCCAGCAGTTTATCGGGAGGTACTGGAAACACCATATATTTT	CASSLSGGTGNTIYF
TRBD2	TRBV11-2	TRBJ2-7	NA	19	TGTGCCAGCAGCGCCGAAAGACGTAGCGGGAATTCCTACCTTTACGAGCAGTACTTC	CASSAERRSGNSYLYEQYF
TRBD1	TRBV2	TRBJ1-1	NA	16	TGTGCCAGCAGTTACCTGGGACAGGCGGCCCGCCTAGAAGCTTTCTTT	CASSYLGQAARLEAFF
NA	TRBV11-2	TRBJ2-3	few	15	TGTGCCAGCAGCCCGCCCCTAGCGAGCACAGATACGCAGTATTTT	CASSPPLASTDTQYF
TRBD1	TRBV6-5	TRBJ2-7	NA	16	TGTGCCAGCAGTTACTCAGGTGAGGGACAGTCCTACGAGCAGTACTTC	CASSYSGEGQSYEQYF
TRBD2	TRBV27	TRBJ2-1	NA	20	TGTGCCAGCAGTTTAAAGTCCCGGACTAGCGGCTATAGCTCCTACAATGAGCAGTTCTTC	CASSLKSRTSGYSSYNEQFF
TRBD2	TRBV13	TRBJ2-7	NA	16	TGTGCCAGCAGCTTAGGACGACGGCGGGAGGGCAACGAGCAGTACTTC	CASSLGRRREGNEQYF
TRBD1	TRBV28	TRBJ2-7	NA	18	TGTGCCAGCAGTTTCACAGCATCCGGACAGGAGAGATCTTACGAGCAGTACTTC	CASSFTASGQERSYEQYF
NA	TRBV19	TRBJ1-2	few	14	TGTGCCAGTATAAAGGAGGCCTCTGGGTATGGCTACACCTTC	CASIKEASGYGYTF
NA	TRBV30	TRBJ1-3	NA	13	TGTGCTTCGTCTAGGTACTCTGGAAACACCATATATTTT	CASSRYSGNTIYF
TRBD2	TRBV29-1	TRBJ2-5	NA	16	TGCAGCGTGGGCGGGGGTTGGCGGGAGAAGGAAGAGACCCAGTACTTC	CSVGGGWREKEETQYF
NA	TRBV4-2	TRBJ1-5	NA	17	TGTGCCAGCAGCCAAGACCCGGGACTTATAAGCAATCAGCCCCAGCATTTT	CASSQDPGLISNQPQHF
NA	TRBV7-9	TRBJ2-2	NA	16	TGTGCCAGCAGCCAAGGCGTCAGGGCGAACACCGGGGAGCTGTTTTTT	CASSQGVRANTGELFF
TRBD2	TRBV27	TRBJ2-3	NA	15	TGTGCCAGCGGAGGGGGGCGGGAGGGCCCAGATACGCAGTATTTT	CASGGGREGPDTQYF
TRBD2	TRBV4-3	TRBJ2-1	once	17	TGCGCCAGCAGCCGAGAGGCGGGACTAGCGGGATACAGTGAGCAGTTCTTC	CASSREAGLAGYSEQFF
TRBD1	TRBV19	TRBJ1-1	NA	14	TGTGCCAGTAGTCTCAGGGACAGGCAGACTGAAGCTTTCTTT	CASSLRDRQTEAFF
NA	TRBV9	TRBJ1-5	NA	14	TGTGCCAGCAGCCCCTTTGGAGGGGATCAGCCCCAGCATTTT	CASSPFGGDQPQHF
TRBD1	TRBV11-3	TRBJ1-3	NA	16	TGTGCCAGCAGCTGCAGACAGGGGCAATCTGGAAACACCATATATTTT	CASSCRQGQSGNTIYF
TRBD1	TRBV4-1	TRBJ1-2	NA	14	TGCGCCAGCAGCCAAGTAGGACAGGGAATTGGCTACACCTTC	CASSQVGQGIGYTF
TRBD2	TRBV5-6	TRBJ2-3	NA	15	TGTGCCAGCAGACGAACGGCGGGAGGGCAAGATACGCAGTATTTT	CASRRTAGGQDTQYF
TRBD2	TRBV30	TRBJ2-7	NA	19	TGTGCCTGGAGTGCCAGCGGGACTAGCGGGCAACCCGCATTCTACGAGCAGTACTTC	CAWSASGTSGQPAFYEQYF
NA	TRBV10-2	TRBJ2-5	NA	14	TGCGCCAGCAGTGAGTTTTCCCCGGTTGAGACCCAGTACTTC	CASSEFSPVETQYF
TRBD2	TRBV4-3	TRBJ2-2	NA	16	TGCGCCAGCAGCCAACTAGCGGGAGGGCCTTTCGGGGAGCTGTTTTTT	CASSQLAGGPFGELFF
TRBD1	TRBV20-1	TRBJ2-7	NA	8	TGCAGTGCTGGGACAGGGATCTTC	CSAGTGIF
TRBD2	TRBV4-1	TRBJ2-5	NA	21	TGCGCCAGCAGCCAAGAGGGACCTACTAGCGGGAGTCCCTCGTACCAAGAGACCCAGTACTTC	CASSQEGPTSGSPSYQETQYF
TRBD1	TRBV10-3	TRBJ1-2	NA	13	TGTGCCATCGTTGGGACAGGGGGCCATGGCTACACCTTC	CAIVGTGGHGYTF
NA	TRBV4-3	TRBJ2-6	NA	14	TGCGCCAGCAGCCAGCAGGGTGGGGCCAACGTCCTGACTTTC	CASSQQGGANVLTF
NA	TRBV9	TRBJ2-3	NA	16	TGTGCCAGCAGCGTAGAGTGTACTGCGGCCACAGATACGCAGTATTTT	CASSVECTAATDTQYF
NA	TRBV2	TRBJ1-1	once	14	TGTGCCAGCAGTGAAAAAAGGGGGTATGGTGAAGCTTTCTTT	CASSEKRGYGEAFF
NA	TRBV11-3	TRBJ2-7	NA	15	TGTGCCAGCAGCTTGGATGCTTACAGGGTCGACGAGCAGTACTTC	CASSLDAYRVDEQYF
TRBD2	TRBV27	TRBJ2-7	NA	13	TGTGCCAGCAGTTTGGGTAGCGGGGGGGCGTGGTACTTC	CASSLGSGGAWYF
TRBD2	TRBV6-5	TRBJ2-7	NA	16	TGTGCCAGCAGTTACGACGGGACTAGCGGAGCCTACGAGCAGTACTTC	CASSYDGTSGAYEQYF
NA	TRBV21-1	TRBJ1-4	NA	17	TGTGCCAGAAGCAAAACCGGGACAGGGGAAGCTAATGAAAAACTGTTTTTT	CARSKTGTGEANEKLFF
NA	TRBV11-3	TRBJ2-7	NA	18	TGTGCCAGCAGCGGGGCGACCTTGGGGGGTGGGGGTTCCTACGAGCAGTACTTC	CASSGATLGGGGSYEQYF